This T cell receptor (beta chain) was retrieved from a study of cytomegalovirus exposure and HLA in healthy donors. PCR employed 60 Vbeta and 13 Jbeta primers. Clones were sequenced by immunoSEQ multiplex PCR, and TCRdb holds only the in-frame ones, with some missing. The data contain 120,000 to 150,000 clones, around 80% of them singletons. Broader study findings: A later analysis, which compared TCR beta chains of equal frequency, found the HLA-associated ones more clonally expanded.

Trimming cost V 4 bases and J 6 bases; bases outside gene matches: 4. This CDR3 is built from 14 residues. In germline, CDR1 is MNHEY, CDR2 SVGAGI. Participants comprised healthy donors of bone marrow. As for this clone: No antigen is known for it.

Input material: PBMCs. The chain has TRBV6-5 and TRBJ2-7; 12 bases line up with TRBD1. The sequence was obtained from a man aged 18 to 29 in good health and CMV-seropositive. The CDR3 region is CASSSGTGGIEQYF. The CDR3 coding sequence is TGTGCCAGCAGTTCCGGGACAGGGGGCATCGAGCAGTACTTC.